The rows below give T cell receptor beta chains drawn from one sample of a study of CD8 T cells in ankylosing spondylitis. TCRdb fed the 5' RACE reads into MiXCR, producing one record per CDR3 protein. The sample shows nearly 25,000 distinct CDR3 sequences, about a sixth of them seen only once. The source material was blood. The receptors here all came from a male donor with ankylosing spondylitis or in good health (not recorded which). CDR3s include the opening cysteine and the closing phenylalanine or tryptophan. D genes are given only for firm matches. Clone size is given for some rows only: seen once, a few or many times, or a class if the clone is expanded.

d_call: -
clone_size: -
j_call: TRBJ2-7
v_call: TRBV20-1
cdr3_nt: TGCAGTGCTAGATCCGGCGGTTACCTCTCCGAGCAGTACTTC
cdr3_aa: CSARSGGYLSEQYF

d_call: -
clone_size: few
j_call: TRBJ2-7
v_call: TRBV7-2
cdr3_nt: TGTGCCAGCAGCTTAGCGCACGGACCCTACGAGCAGTACTTC
cdr3_aa: CASSLAHGPYEQYF

d_call: TRBD1
clone_size: few
j_call: TRBJ2-7
v_call: TRBV7-2
cdr3_nt: TGTGCCAGCAGCTTAGGGGGACAGCTCTACGAGCAGTACTTC
cdr3_aa: CASSLGGQLYEQYF

d_call: -
clone_size: many
j_call: TRBJ2-1
v_call: TRBV7-2
cdr3_nt: TGTGCCAGCAGCTTAATTGTAAACAACAATGAGCAGTTCTTC
cdr3_aa: CASSLIVNNNEQFF

d_call: -
clone_size: -
j_call: TRBJ2-1
v_call: TRBV15
cdr3_nt: TGTGCCACCAGCAGAGATCGGGGGAGCTCCTACAATGAGCAGTTCTTC
cdr3_aa: CATSRDRGSSYNEQFF

d_call: TRBD1
clone_size: -
j_call: TRBJ2-2
v_call: TRBV5-5
cdr3_nt: TGTGCCAGCAGCTTGGTTCGGTCAGGGGGATCGGGGGAGCTGTTTTTT
cdr3_aa: CASSLVRSGGSGELFF

d_call: -
clone_size: few
j_call: TRBJ2-2
v_call: TRBV29-1
cdr3_nt: TGCAGCGTTGAAGATAATGTCAGTAGGGACACCGGGGAGCTGTTTTTT
cdr3_aa: CSVEDNVSRDTGELFF

d_call: TRBD2
clone_size: few
j_call: TRBJ2-7
v_call: TRBV28
cdr3_nt: TGTGCCAGCAGACCGAGCGGGAGGTTTTACGAGCAGTACTTC
cdr3_aa: CASRPSGRFYEQYF

d_call: TRBD1
clone_size: many
j_call: TRBJ2-2
v_call: TRBV12-3/TRBV12-4
cdr3_nt: TGTGCCAGCAGCCAGGACAGGGCGACCGGGGAGCTGTTTTTT
cdr3_aa: CASSQDRATGELFF

d_call: -
clone_size: many
j_call: TRBJ1-4
v_call: TRBV12-3/TRBV12-4
cdr3_nt: TGTGCCAGCAGACGGGACGACTTTGCAACTAATGAAAAACTGTTTTTT
cdr3_aa: CASRRDDFATNEKLFF

d_call: -
clone_size: many
j_call: TRBJ2-2
v_call: TRBV7-2
cdr3_nt: TGTGCCAGCAGCTTTTCCGCAGGGAACACCGGGGAGCTGTTTTTT
cdr3_aa: CASSFSAGNTGELFF

d_call: -
clone_size: many
j_call: TRBJ2-7
v_call: TRBV7-9
cdr3_nt: TGTGCCAGCAGCCTAGATGGCAGGAGTTTTGAGCAGTACTTC
cdr3_aa: CASSLDGRSFEQYF

d_call: -
clone_size: few
j_call: TRBJ2-3
v_call: TRBV5-1
cdr3_nt: TGCGCCAGCAGCCAGGGCAGACTAGATACGCAGTATTTT
cdr3_aa: CASSQGRLDTQYF

d_call: -
clone_size: many
j_call: TRBJ2-3
v_call: TRBV6-2/TRBV6-3
cdr3_nt: TGTGCCAGCAGACTAGCCTACGGAGATACGCAGTATTTT
cdr3_aa: CASRLAYGDTQYF

d_call: -
clone_size: few
j_call: TRBJ1-5
v_call: TRBV20-1
cdr3_nt: TGCAGTGCTACGCGGCAGGGCGGTTTTAATCAGCCCCAGCATTTT
cdr3_aa: CSATRQGGFNQPQHF

d_call: TRBD1
clone_size: once
j_call: TRBJ2-7
v_call: TRBV11-3
cdr3_nt: TGTGCCAGCAGCCCAAACAGGGGAAGGAAGCAGTACTTC
cdr3_aa: CASSPNRGRKQYF

d_call: -
clone_size: few
j_call: TRBJ2-7
v_call: TRBV27
cdr3_nt: TGTGCCGGCGGGACGGTTTACGAGCAGTACTTC
cdr3_aa: CAGGTVYEQYF

d_call: TRBD1
clone_size: few
j_call: TRBJ2-5
v_call: TRBV15
cdr3_nt: TGTGCCACCAGCAGAATACAGGGGTACGAGACCCAGTACTTC
cdr3_aa: CATSRIQGYETQYF

d_call: -
clone_size: few
j_call: TRBJ2-5
v_call: TRBV24-1
cdr3_nt: TGTGCCACCAGAGGAAGACAGTTGGAGACCCAGTACTTC
cdr3_aa: CATRGRQLETQYF

d_call: TRBD2
clone_size: few
j_call: TRBJ2-2
v_call: TRBV27
cdr3_nt: TGTGCCAGCAGCTCAGCGGGGGGTTTTTACGGGGAGCTGTTTTTT
cdr3_aa: CASSSAGGFYGELFF

d_call: TRBD2
clone_size: -
j_call: TRBJ2-7
v_call: TRBV5-1
cdr3_nt: TGCGCCAGCAGCTTGGGACTAGCGGGAGGCCCCCCCTACGAGCAGTACTTC
cdr3_aa: CASSLGLAGGPPYEQYF

d_call: -
clone_size: many
j_call: TRBJ2-7
v_call: TRBV5-1
cdr3_nt: TGCGCCAGCAGCATGGACGCCCGGTTCTACGAGCAGTACTTC
cdr3_aa: CASSMDARFYEQYF

d_call: -
clone_size: -
j_call: TRBJ2-5
v_call: TRBV28
cdr3_nt: TGTGCCAGCAGCACCGATTGGGGGCGGGAGACCCAGTACTTC
cdr3_aa: CASSTDWGRETQYF

d_call: TRBD2
clone_size: -
j_call: TRBJ2-5
v_call: TRBV20-1
cdr3_nt: TGCAGTGCGCCTCTCGCGGGGGTAGAGACCCAGTACTTC
cdr3_aa: CSAPLAGVETQYF

d_call: TRBD2
clone_size: -
j_call: TRBJ2-7
v_call: TRBV7-2
cdr3_nt: TGTGCCAGCAGCCCTACGACTAGCGGGAGATCCGAGCAGTACTTC
cdr3_aa: CASSPTTSGRSEQYF

d_call: TRBD1
clone_size: -
j_call: TRBJ2-7
v_call: TRBV30
cdr3_nt: TGTGCCTGGAGTACGGACAGGGAGAGGGTGCAGTACTTC
cdr3_aa: CAWSTDRERVQYF

d_call: TRBD2
clone_size: many
j_call: TRBJ2-1
v_call: TRBV9
cdr3_nt: TGTGCCAGCAGCGTAGGCGGGGGGGTTAATGAGCAGTTCTTC
cdr3_aa: CASSVGGGVNEQFF

d_call: -
clone_size: many
j_call: TRBJ2-5
v_call: TRBV20-1
cdr3_nt: TGCAGTGCTCCCACCCCGGGGCAGCAGGAGACCCAGTACTTC
cdr3_aa: CSAPTPGQQETQYF

d_call: -
clone_size: -
j_call: TRBJ2-7
v_call: TRBV20-1
cdr3_nt: TGCAGTGCTAGAGATCGGATCTACGAGCAGTACTTC
cdr3_aa: CSARDRIYEQYF

d_call: TRBD1
clone_size: many
j_call: TRBJ2-5
v_call: TRBV4-3
cdr3_nt: TGCGCCAGCAGCCAAGATCTTGGGACAGGGGAGACCCAGTACTTC
cdr3_aa: CASSQDLGTGETQYF

d_call: -
clone_size: -
j_call: TRBJ2-2
v_call: TRBV6-5
cdr3_nt: TGTGCCAGCAGCACCGGGCTGAGGCACACCGGGGAGCTGTTTTTT
cdr3_aa: CASSTGLRHTGELFF

d_call: -
clone_size: -
j_call: TRBJ2-2
v_call: TRBV9
cdr3_nt: TGTGCCAGCAGCCTCACATACACCGGGGAGCTGTTTTTT
cdr3_aa: CASSLTYTGELFF

d_call: TRBD2
clone_size: -
j_call: TRBJ2-3
v_call: TRBV5-1
cdr3_nt: TGCGCCAGTAGCGGGGGCGCGGGGAGCACAGATACGCAGTATTTT
cdr3_aa: CASSGGAGSTDTQYF

d_call: TRBD1
clone_size: many
j_call: TRBJ2-7
v_call: TRBV20-1
cdr3_nt: TGCAGTGCGCGGACGGGACAGGGGGATTTCTACGAGCAGTACTTC
cdr3_aa: CSARTGQGDFYEQYF

d_call: TRBD2
clone_size: many
j_call: TRBJ2-7
v_call: TRBV28
cdr3_nt: TGTGCCAGCAGTGAATACACCGGGACTAGCGGGAGTAGCGCCTACGAGCAGTACTTC
cdr3_aa: CASSEYTGTSGSSAYEQYF

d_call: -
clone_size: -
j_call: TRBJ2-3
v_call: TRBV10-3
cdr3_nt: TGTGCCATCAGTCACCAGCGGGCCCTGGATACGCAGTATTTT
cdr3_aa: CAISHQRALDTQYF

d_call: -
clone_size: -
j_call: TRBJ1-5
v_call: TRBV7-8
cdr3_nt: TGTGCCAGCAGCTTTTCGGCATGGACGGAGGGTCAGCCCCAGCATTTT
cdr3_aa: CASSFSAWTEGQPQHF